Below are 10 T cell receptor beta chains sequenced from a single sample in a study of blood T cell repertoires in COVID-19. Data came from immunoSEQ multiplex PCR; TCRdb stores just in-frame clones and leaves some out. Of 200,000 or so clones listed, roughly 84% are singletons. The specimen sequenced was PBMCs or T cells enriched from blood (not recorded which). The receptor set was obtained from a man in his thirties or forties in a cohort exposed to, infected with or recovered from COVID-19 (not recorded which).

The chain is built from TRBV3-1 (or the pseudogene TRBV3-2) and TRBJ2-6; tentative D call: TRBD1 (5 bases). The CDR3 has 19 amino acids. V shed 0 bases and J shed 0 bases, with 15 bases lying between them. Per germline, CDR1 LGHDT and CDR2 YNNKEL (reference sequence). In DNA form, the CDR3 reads TGTGCCAGCAGCCAAGATCCTTTTAGGGGTACCTCTGGGGCCAACGTCCTGACTTTC. Protein sequence: CASSQDPFRGTSGANVLTF.

This clone was detected once. V gene TRBV9 combines with J gene TRBJ2-3, with a tentative D call TRBD1 (5 bases). This CDR3 is 14 amino acids long. CDR1 SGDLS and CDR2 YYNGEE come from the germline V gene. V gave up 5 bases and J gave up 2 bases, with 12 bases separating them. This chain's CDR3 is CASRDRGPTDTQYF. CDR3 coding DNA: TGTGCCAGCAGAGACAGAGGTCCCACAGATACGCAGTATTTT. The whole variable domain, remainder taken from reference TRBV9 and TRBJ2-3, is DSGVTQTPKHLITATGQRVTLRCSPRSGDLSVYWYQQSLDQGLQFLIQYYNGEERAKGNILERFSAQQFPDLHSELNLSSLELGDSALYFCASRDRGPTDTQYFGPGTRLTVL.

In this sample, this clone turned up once. V is TRBV29-1 and J is TRBJ2-1; weak D call: TRBD2 (6 bases). This CDR3 contains 13 residues. The germline V gene has CDR1 SQVTM and CDR2 ANQGSEA. V was cut by 1 base and J by 10 bases, with 14 bases left in between. The CDR3 DNA follows: TGCAGCGTTGAAGTGACTAGTCCAGGCGAGCAGTTCTTC. Amino acids: CSVEVTSPGEQFF.

J is TRBJ2-1 and V is TRBV1; TRBD2 is the table's D call and was not checked against the DNA. TRBV1 is recorded as a pseudogene. The CDR3 runs to 13 residues. CDR3 amino acids: CTSSPGLSDEQFF. The CDR3 DNA follows: TGCACCAGCAGCCCGGGACTCAGCGATGAGCAGTTCTTC.

This clone has a single count. J is TRBJ2-5 and V is TRBV20-1, with D hard to call. This CDR3 contains 15 residues. The V gene lost 3 bases and the J gene lost 0 bases, with 14 bases spanning the gap. Germline loops: CDR1 DFQATT, CDR2 SNEGSKA (reference sequence). The CDR3 reads CSASPAAVYQETQYF. The CDR3 DNA is TGCAGTGCTAGTCCCGCGGCGGTTTACCAAGAGACCCAGTACTTC.

The V call is TRBV7-3, the J call TRBJ1-4, with no clear D. The V end was cut by 5 bases, the J end by 9 bases, with 10 bases between. This CDR3 spans 12 amino acids. Germline lookup yields CDR1 SGHTA and CDR2 FQGTGA. The CDR3 DNA follows: TGTGCCAGCAGCAAGGACGGGAAAAAACTGTTTTTT. Protein: CASSKDGKKLFF.

The chain links TRBV5-5 to TRBJ1-6; possibly TRBD1 for D (6 bases). V was clipped by 4 bases and J by 5 bases, with 13 bases between them. Germline loops: CDR1 SGHKS, CDR2 YYEKEE (reference sequence). CDR3 length equals 15 residues. The chain's CDR3 is CASSGGQPNNSPLHF. The CDR3 DNA reads TGTGCCAGCAGCGGAGGACAGCCGAATAATTCACCCCTCCACTTT.

This sequence joins TRBV6-5 and TRBJ1-2; a weak D match, TRBD1 (5 bases). Per germline, CDR1 MNHEY and CDR2 SVGAGI. CDR3 length: 15 residues. With 6 bases removed from V and 8 bases from J, the gap between germline ends came to 22 bases. The CDR3 spells CASRPPITRGSGYTF. The CDR3 bases are TGTGCCAGCAGACCCCCCATTACGCGGGGGAGCGGCTACACCTTC.

This clone showed up just a few times. This chain uses TRBV7-9 with TRBJ1-5; D ambiguous. Germline lookup yields CDR1 SEHNR and CDR2 FQNEAQ (reference sequence). Trimming pared 3 bases from V and 0 bases from J, leaving 6 bases between. This CDR3 comprises 14 residues. CDR3 DNA sequence: TGTGCCAGCAGCTTCACAGATAGCAATCAGCCCCAGCATTTT. Its translation: CASSFTDSNQPQHF.

This chain links TRBV6-5 with TRBJ1-6; TRBD1 is a possible D gene (6 bases). The CDR3 runs to 15 residues. V was pared by 6 bases and J by 0 bases, with 9 bases between. Germline CDR1 MNHEY, CDR2 SVGAGI. CDR3 in amino acids: CASRRGSSYNSPLHF. The CDR3, as DNA: TGTGCCAGCAGGAGGGGGAGCTCCTATAATTCACCCCTCCACTTT.